The 15 T cell receptor beta chains below all came from one sample that was sequenced in a study of blood T cell repertoires in COVID-19. TCRdb's copy holds only in-frame clones and misses some; the assay was immunoSEQ multiplex PCR. This sample carries approximately 90,000 clones, about nine tenths of them seen once, and the ten largest clones take 8% to 9.5%. The sequenced sample consisted of peripheral blood. Receptors were obtained from a man aged 50 to 59 with acute or convalescent COVID-19.

This clone has just a few counts. The chain joins TRBV3-1 (or the pseudogene TRBV3-2) to TRBJ2-3, with 7 bases aligning to TRBD2. The V gene end was trimmed by 0 bases and the J gene end by 1 base; junction bases not matched to a gene: 7. CDR1 and CDR2 (germline): LGHDT, YNNKEL (reference sequence). The CDR3 has 17 amino acids. DNA of the CDR3: TGTGCCAGCAGCCAAGATCTTTGGAGCGGGGGCACAGATACGCAGTATTTT. It encodes CASSQDLWSGGTDTQYF.

This chain links TRBV18 with TRBJ1-6, with TRBD1 identical over 8 bases. V shed 4 bases and J 7 bases; nucleotides not matched to a gene: 6. The CDR3 sequence is 15 residues long. Germline V gives CDR1 KGHSH, CDR2 LQKENI. The CDR3 nucleotides read TGTGCCAGCTCACTCGAACAGGGGGGCAATTCACCCCTCCACTTT. It codes for CASSLEQGGNSPLHF.

The gene calls are TRBV15 and TRBJ2-3; tentative D call: TRBD1 (5 bases). The V and J ends lost 5 bases and 4 bases respectively, with 16 bases between them. Looked up from germline, CDR1 is LNHNV and CDR2 is YYDKDF (reference sequence). This CDR3 is built from 15 residues. As DNA, the CDR3 is TGTGCCACCAGCCCAGGGCGGAGCGATTCAGATACGCAGTATTTT. Protein sequence: CATSPGRSDSDTQYF.

In nucleotides, the CDR3 is TGTGCCTCGACCTACGGGGGACAGCGAAGCTCTGGAAACACCATATATTTT. The encoded protein is CASTYGGQRSSGNTIYF. The genes are TRBV30 and TRBJ1-3, with 7 positions matching TRBD1. The CDR3 length is 17 residues. J lost 0 bases, V lost 7 bases, and 15 bases had no gene match. CDR1 and CDR2 from the germline V gene are GTSNPN and SVGIG (reference sequence).

V is TRBV28 and J is TRBJ1-4; maybe TRBD1 (5 bases). This CDR3 is built from 17 residues. From germline, CDR1 is MDHEN and CDR2 SYDVKM. V shed 6 bases and J shed 6 bases, with 23 bases lying between them. CDR3: CASSEPGGVGGYEKLFF. CDR3 DNA sequence: TGTGCCAGCAGCGAACCGGGTGGCGTCGGGGGGTATGAAAAACTGTTTTTT.

In its sample, this clone was seen once. This chain uses TRBV30 with TRBJ1-2; tentative D call: TRBD1 (5 bases). CDR1 and CDR2 from the germline V gene are GTSNPN and SVGIG (reference sequence). V dropped 1 base and J dropped 7 bases, with 16 bases sitting between them. The CDR3 length is 14 residues. The CDR3 protein is CAWSDLQVGGGYTF. The DNA for the CDR3 is TGTGCCTGGAGTGATCTCCAAGTCGGGGGTGGCTACACCTTC. Full variable domain (missing parts from reference TRBV30 and TRBJ1-2): SQTIHQWPATLVQPVGSPLSLECTVEGTSNPNLYWYRQAAGRGLQLLFYSVGIGQISSEVPQNLSASRPQDRQFILSSKKLLLSDSGFYLCAWSDLQVGGGYTFGSGTRLTVV.

The chain recombines TRBV19 with TRBJ1-5; the match to TRBD1 covers 8 bases. Germline V gene lookup returns CDR1 LNHDA and CDR2 SQIVND (reference sequence). The CDR3 extends over 13 amino acids. V shed 5 bases and J 4 bases; nucleotides not matched to a gene: 1. This chain's CDR3 is CASSWDRNQPQHF. The CDR3, as DNA: TGTGCCAGTAGTTGGGACAGGAATCAGCCCCAGCATTTT.

The chain links TRBV6-5 to TRBJ1-5; 10 bases match TRBD1. The CDR3 covers 14 residues. The V segment lost 6 bases and the J segment 7 bases; nucleotides outside the gene matches: 6. Germline CDR1 and CDR2: MNHEY and SVGAGI. This CDR3 is CASSVTGGGQPQHF. The CDR3 DNA reads as TGTGCCAGCAGCGTGACAGGGGGCGGCCAGCCCCAGCATTTT.

The V gene is TRBV18, the J gene TRBJ1-2; D might be TRBD1 (5 bases). V was shortened by 3 bases and J by 4 bases, with 12 bases between the two germline ends. This CDR3 region has 14 residues. CDR1 is KGHSH and CDR2 is LQKENI in the germline V gene. In DNA form, the CDR3 reads TGTGCCAGCTCACCGGGGGGGGATGGCTATGGCTACACCTTC. Protein product: CASSPGGDGYGYTF.

This clone has only one observation. The chain combines TRBV30 with TRBJ1-6; unclear D gene. Trimming shortened V by 2 bases and J by 7 bases, and 15 bases separated the two germline ends. CDR1 and CDR2 from the germline V gene are GTSNPN and SVGIG (reference sequence). The CDR3 totals 15 residues. The DNA of the CDR3 is TGTGCCTGGAGTCCCGCGGAATTCTTCAATTCACCCCTCCACTTT. Translation gives CAWSPAEFFNSPLHF. The full variable domain, rest sourced from reference TRBV30 and TRBJ1-6, is SQTIHQWPATLVQPVGSPLSLECTVEGTSNPNLYWYRQAAGRGLQLLFYSVGIGQISSEVPQNLSASRPQDRQFILSSKKLLLSDSGFYLCAWSPAEFFNSPLHFGNGTRLTVT.

This clone was detected only once. The chain combines TRBV29-1 with TRBJ1-5; perhaps TRBD1 as D (6 bases). Germline V CDR1 and CDR2: SQVTM, ANQGSEA. The CDR3 covers 12 residues. The V end was cut by 4 bases, the J end by 2 bases, with 6 bases between. This chain's CDR3 is CSVGQGNQPQHF. Here the CDR3 DNA reads TGCAGCGTTGGACAGGGCAATCAGCCCCAGCATTTT.

This clone appeared once. The rearrangement joins TRBV7-3 to TRBJ2-5; 8 bases map to TRBD2. The length of the CDR3 is 13 residues. CDR1 and CDR2 from the germline V gene are SGHTA and FQGTGA. Losses at the gene ends were 5 bases for V and 4 bases for J; bases not matched to a gene: 3. DNA of the CDR3: TGTGCCAGCAGCCTTAGCGGGGTAGAGACCCAGTACTTC. This encodes CASSLSGVETQYF.

The gene calls are TRBV6-1 and TRBJ1-2; weak D call: TRBD1 (5 bases). Trimming left V 3 bases short and J 9 bases short, with 8 bases between. In germline, CDR1 is MNHNS, CDR2 SASEGT. This CDR3 is built from 11 residues. The CDR3 sequence: CASSEDTSYTF. DNA of the CDR3: TGTGCCAGCAGTGAGGACACAAGCTACACCTTC.

The chain has TRBV6-6 and TRBJ2-7; tentatively, D is TRBD1 (6 bases). V lost 5 bases to trimming and J lost 3 bases, with 8 bases between them. The CDR3 loop spans 12 amino acids. From germline, CDR1 is MNHNY and CDR2 SVGAGI (reference sequence). The CDR3 DNA sequence: TGTGCCAGCAGTCCAGGGGTCTACGAGCAGTACTTC. As protein: CASSPGVYEQYF.

This sequence joins TRBV2 and TRBJ1-2; perhaps TRBD1 as D (5 bases). Trimming took 7 bases from V and 4 from J, leaving 16 bases between them. Germline V gene data show CDR1 as SNHLY and CDR2 as FYNNEI. The CDR3 extends over 14 amino acids. CDR3 in amino acids: CASKGQGFGYGYTF. The CDR3 nucleotides read TGTGCCAGCAAGGGTCAGGGTTTTGGCTATGGCTACACCTTC.